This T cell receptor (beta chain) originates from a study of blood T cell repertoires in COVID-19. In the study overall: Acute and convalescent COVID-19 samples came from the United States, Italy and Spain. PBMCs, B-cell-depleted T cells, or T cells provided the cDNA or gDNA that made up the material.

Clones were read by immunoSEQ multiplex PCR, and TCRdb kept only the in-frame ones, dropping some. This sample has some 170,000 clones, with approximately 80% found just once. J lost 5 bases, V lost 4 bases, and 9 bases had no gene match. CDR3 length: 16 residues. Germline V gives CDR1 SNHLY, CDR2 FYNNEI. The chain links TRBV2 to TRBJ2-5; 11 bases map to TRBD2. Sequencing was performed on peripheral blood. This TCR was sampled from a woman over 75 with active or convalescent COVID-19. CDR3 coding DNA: TGTGCCAGCAGTGTCGGCCTAGCGGGGGGAGGTGAGACCCAGTACTTC. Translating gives CASSVGLAGGGETQYF. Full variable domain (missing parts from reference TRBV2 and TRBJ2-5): EPEVTQTPSHQVTQMGQEVILRCVPISNHLYFYWYRQILGQKVEFLVSFYNNEISEKSEIFDDQFSVERPDGSNFTLKIRSTKLEDSAMYFCASSVGLAGGGETQYFGPGTRLLVL.